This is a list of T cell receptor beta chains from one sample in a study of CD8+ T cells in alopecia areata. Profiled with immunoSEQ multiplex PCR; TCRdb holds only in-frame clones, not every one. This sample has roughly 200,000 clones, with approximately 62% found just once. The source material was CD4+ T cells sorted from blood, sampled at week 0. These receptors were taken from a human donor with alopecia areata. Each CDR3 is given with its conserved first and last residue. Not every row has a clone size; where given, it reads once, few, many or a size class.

CDR3: CASSFDRVKLFF
size: NA
length: 12
J: TRBJ1-4
V: TRBV6-5

CDR3: CSVYRGLTEAFF
size: few
length: 12
J: TRBJ1-1
V: TRBV29-1

CDR3: CASSLWTSGGTDTQYF
size: NA
length: 16
J: TRBJ2-3
V: TRBV28

CDR3: CAWSIRDRGSSGNTIYF
size: NA
length: 17
J: TRBJ1-3
V: TRBV30

CDR3: CAWSPRDLEKGKTQYF
size: NA
length: 16
J: TRBJ2-5
V: TRBV30

CDR3: CASSPRPGAAGELFF
size: NA
length: 15
J: TRBJ2-2
V: TRBV11-2

CDR3: CSVATSVNTGELFF
size: once
length: 14
J: TRBJ2-2
V: TRBV29-1

CDR3: CASSKGVLRGSDYYGYTF
size: NA
length: 18
J: TRBJ1-2
V: TRBV5-1

CDR3: CSVGGRPGSSGNTIYF
size: once
length: 16
J: TRBJ1-3
V: TRBV29-1

CDR3: CSVEAGGNIQYF
size: NA
length: 12
J: TRBJ2-4
V: TRBV29-1